This record concerns one TCR beta chain sequence. The antigen remains undetermined. This entry belongs to a study of beta chain features in type 1 diabetes. The wider study: Examination of sorted cells across all samples involved around 98 million cells.

Every donor had blood drawn once into heparin, roughly 110 mL on average. Of the isolated RNA, all was reverse transcribed, and so the sequenced material was expressed TCRB transcripts. Sequenced by immunoSEQ multiplex PCR; TCRdb stores in-frame clones only, minus some. The sample yields 500,000 to 700,000 clones, around a sixth seen once. Study conclusions and caveats: There was a moderate but significant shortening of TCRB CDR3s in all four CD4+ subsets of Type 1 diabetes patients. Shorter templates may be favored by PCR, equally so in patients and controls.

Germline V gene lookup returns CDR1 SGHDN and CDR2 FVKESK. V shed 5 bases and J shed 4 bases, with 14 bases lying between them. The CDR3 has 14 amino acids. This TCR was sampled from a man in his late teens or twenties in good health. The chain carries TRBV14 and TRBJ1-2, with a tentative D call TRBD1 (5 bases). Specimen: naive CD4+ T cells from blood. The CDR3 loop is CASSYQTASYGYTF. In DNA form, the CDR3 reads TGTGCCAGCAGCTACCAGACAGCGAGCTATGGCTACACCTTC.